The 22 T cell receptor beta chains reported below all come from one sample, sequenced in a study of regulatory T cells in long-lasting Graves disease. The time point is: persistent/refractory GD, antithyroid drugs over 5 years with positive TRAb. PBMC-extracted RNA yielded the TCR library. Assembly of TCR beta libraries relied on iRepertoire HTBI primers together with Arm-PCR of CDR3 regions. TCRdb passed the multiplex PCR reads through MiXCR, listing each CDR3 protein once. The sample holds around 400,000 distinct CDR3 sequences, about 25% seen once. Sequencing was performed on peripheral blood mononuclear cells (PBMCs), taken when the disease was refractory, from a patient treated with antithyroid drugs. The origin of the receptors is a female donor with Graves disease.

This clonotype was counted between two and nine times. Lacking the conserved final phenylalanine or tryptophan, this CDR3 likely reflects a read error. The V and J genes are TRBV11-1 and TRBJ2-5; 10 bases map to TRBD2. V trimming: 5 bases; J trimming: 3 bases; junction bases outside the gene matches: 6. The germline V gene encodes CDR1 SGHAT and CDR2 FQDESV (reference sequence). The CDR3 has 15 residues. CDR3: CASSVGLAGEETQYL. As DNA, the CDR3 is TGTGCCAGCAGCGTCGGGCTAGCGGGAGAAGAGACCCAGTACCTC.

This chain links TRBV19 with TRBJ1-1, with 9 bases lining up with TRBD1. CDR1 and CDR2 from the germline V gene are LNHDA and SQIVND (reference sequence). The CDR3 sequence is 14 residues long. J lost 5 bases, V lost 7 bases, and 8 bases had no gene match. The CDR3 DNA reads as TGTGCCAGTATACCGGGACAGGGATGGACTGAAGCTTTCTTT. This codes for CASIPGQGWTEAFF.

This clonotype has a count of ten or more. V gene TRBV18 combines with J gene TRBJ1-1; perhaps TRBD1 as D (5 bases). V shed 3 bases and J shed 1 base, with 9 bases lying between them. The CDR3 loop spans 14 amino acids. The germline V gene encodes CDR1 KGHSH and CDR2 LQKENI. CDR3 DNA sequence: TGTGCCAGCTCACCGACCGGGACGAACACTGAAGCTTTCTTT. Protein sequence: CASSPTGTNTEAFF.

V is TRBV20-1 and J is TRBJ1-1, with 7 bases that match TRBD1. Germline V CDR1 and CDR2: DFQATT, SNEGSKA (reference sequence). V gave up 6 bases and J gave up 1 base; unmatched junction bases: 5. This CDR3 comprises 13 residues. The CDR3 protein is CSAYRTGNTEAFF. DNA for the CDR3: TGCAGTGCCTACAGGACAGGGAACACTGAAGCTTTCTTT.

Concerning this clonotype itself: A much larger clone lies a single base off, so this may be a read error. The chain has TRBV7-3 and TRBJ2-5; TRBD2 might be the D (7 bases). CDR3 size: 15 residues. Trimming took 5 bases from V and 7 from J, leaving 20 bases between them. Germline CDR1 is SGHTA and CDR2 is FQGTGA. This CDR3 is CASSLGSGWGATQYF. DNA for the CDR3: TGTGCCAGCAGCCTGGGTAGCGGGTGGGGGGCGACCCAGTACTTC.

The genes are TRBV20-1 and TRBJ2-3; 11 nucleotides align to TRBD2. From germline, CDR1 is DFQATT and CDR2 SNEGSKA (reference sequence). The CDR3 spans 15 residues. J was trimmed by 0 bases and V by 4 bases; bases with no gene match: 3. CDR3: CSAMGLAVSTDTQYF. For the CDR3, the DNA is TGCAGTGCTATGGGACTAGCGGTTAGCACAGATACGCAGTATTTT.

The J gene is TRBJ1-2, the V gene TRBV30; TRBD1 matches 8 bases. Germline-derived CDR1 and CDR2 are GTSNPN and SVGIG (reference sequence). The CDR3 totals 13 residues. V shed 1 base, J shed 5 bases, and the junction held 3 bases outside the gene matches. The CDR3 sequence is CAWSGQGSYGYTF. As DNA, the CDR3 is TGTGCCTGGAGTGGACAGGGGTCATATGGCTACACCTTC.

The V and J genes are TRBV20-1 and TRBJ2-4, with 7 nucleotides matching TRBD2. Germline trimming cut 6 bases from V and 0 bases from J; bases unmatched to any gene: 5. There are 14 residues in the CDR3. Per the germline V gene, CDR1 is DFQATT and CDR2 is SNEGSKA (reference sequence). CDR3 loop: CSAVSGLAKNIQYF. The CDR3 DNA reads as TGCAGTGCCGTTAGCGGGCTAGCCAAAAACATTCAGTACTTC.

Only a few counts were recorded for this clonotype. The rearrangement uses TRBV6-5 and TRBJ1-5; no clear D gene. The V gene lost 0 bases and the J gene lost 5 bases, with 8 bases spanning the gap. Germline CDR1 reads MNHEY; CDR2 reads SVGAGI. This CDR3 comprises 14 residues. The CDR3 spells CASSYSTHDQPQHF. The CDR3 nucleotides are TGTGCCAGCAGTTACTCAACACATGATCAGCCCCAGCATTTT.

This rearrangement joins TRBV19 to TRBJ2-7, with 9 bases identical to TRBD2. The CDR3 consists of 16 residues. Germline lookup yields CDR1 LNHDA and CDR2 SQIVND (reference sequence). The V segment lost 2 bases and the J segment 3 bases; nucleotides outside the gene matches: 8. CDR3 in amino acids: CASSILAAGGFYEQYF. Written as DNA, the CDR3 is TGTGCCAGTAGTATATTAGCTGCGGGAGGGTTCTACGAGCAGTACTTC. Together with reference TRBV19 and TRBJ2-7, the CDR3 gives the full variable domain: DGGITQSPKYLFRKEGQNVTLSCEQNLNHDAMYWYRQDPGQGLRLIYYSQIVNDFQKGDIAEGYSVSREKKESFPLTVTSAQKNPTAFYLCASSILAAGGFYEQYFGPGTRLTVT.

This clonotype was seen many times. The DNA of the CDR3 is TGTGCCAGCAGCTTAGTGGGCGGGTTGAACACTGAAGCTTTCTTT. Protein sequence: CASSLVGGLNTEAFF. The genes are TRBV7-9 and TRBJ1-1; D is uncertain. V was pared by 1 base and J by 0 bases, with 9 bases between. This CDR3 comprises 15 residues. Germline lookup yields CDR1 SEHNR and CDR2 FQNEAQ (reference sequence).

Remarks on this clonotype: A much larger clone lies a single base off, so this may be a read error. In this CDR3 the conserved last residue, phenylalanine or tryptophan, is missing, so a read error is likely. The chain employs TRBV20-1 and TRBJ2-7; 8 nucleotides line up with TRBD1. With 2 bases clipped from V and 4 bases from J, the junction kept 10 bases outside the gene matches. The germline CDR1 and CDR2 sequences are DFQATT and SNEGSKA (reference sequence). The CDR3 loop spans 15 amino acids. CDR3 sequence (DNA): TGCAGTGCTAGAAAGCGGGCAGGGGGCAGGTACGAGCAGTACTCC. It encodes CSARKRAGGRYEQYS.

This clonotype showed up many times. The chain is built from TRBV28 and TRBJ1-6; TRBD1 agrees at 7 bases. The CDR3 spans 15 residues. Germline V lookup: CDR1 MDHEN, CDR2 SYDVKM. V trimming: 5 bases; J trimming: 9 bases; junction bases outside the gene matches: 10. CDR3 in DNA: TGTGCCAGCAGTAACGCCCCGGGACAGAGTTCACCCCTCCACTTT. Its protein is CASSNAPGQSSPLHF.

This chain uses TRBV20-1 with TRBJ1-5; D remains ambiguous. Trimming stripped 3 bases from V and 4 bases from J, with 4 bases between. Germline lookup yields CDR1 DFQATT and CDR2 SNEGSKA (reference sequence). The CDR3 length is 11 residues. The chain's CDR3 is CSASPNQPQHF. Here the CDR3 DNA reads TGCAGTGCTAGTCCGAATCAGCCCCAGCATTTT.

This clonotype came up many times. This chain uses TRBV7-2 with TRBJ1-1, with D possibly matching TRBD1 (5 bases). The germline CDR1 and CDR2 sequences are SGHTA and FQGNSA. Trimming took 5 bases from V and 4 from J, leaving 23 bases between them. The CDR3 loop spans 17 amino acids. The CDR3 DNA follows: TGTGCCAGCAGCATAAGGTTGATAGGAAGGGGCGGCACTGAAGCTTTCTTT. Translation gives CASSIRLIGRGGTEAFF.

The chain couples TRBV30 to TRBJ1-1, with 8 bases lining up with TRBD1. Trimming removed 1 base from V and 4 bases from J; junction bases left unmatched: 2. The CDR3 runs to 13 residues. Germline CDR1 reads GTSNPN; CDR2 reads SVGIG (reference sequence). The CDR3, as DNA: TGTGCCTGGAGTGCAACAGGGGGCACTGAAGCTTTCTTT. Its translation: CAWSATGGTEAFF.

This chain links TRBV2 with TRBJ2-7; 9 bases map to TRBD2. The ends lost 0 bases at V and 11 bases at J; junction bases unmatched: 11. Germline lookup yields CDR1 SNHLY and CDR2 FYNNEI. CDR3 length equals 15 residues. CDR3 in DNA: TGTGCCAGCAGTGAAGCTTTGCGGGAGGGCCTCAACGAGTACTTC. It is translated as CASSEALREGLNEYF.

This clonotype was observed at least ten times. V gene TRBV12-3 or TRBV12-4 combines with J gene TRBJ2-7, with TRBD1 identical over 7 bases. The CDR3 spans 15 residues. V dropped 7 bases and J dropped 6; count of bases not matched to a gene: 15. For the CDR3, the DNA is TGTGCCAGCACCCCCTCCGGACAGGCTCCCCGCGAGCAGTACTTC. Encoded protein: CASTPSGQAPREQYF.

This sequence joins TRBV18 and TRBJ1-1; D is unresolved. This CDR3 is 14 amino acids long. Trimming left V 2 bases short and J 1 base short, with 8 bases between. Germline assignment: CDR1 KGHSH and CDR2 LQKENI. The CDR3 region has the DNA TGTGCCAGCTCACCAGAGCAAAAGAACACTGAAGCTTTCTTT. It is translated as CASSPEQKNTEAFF.

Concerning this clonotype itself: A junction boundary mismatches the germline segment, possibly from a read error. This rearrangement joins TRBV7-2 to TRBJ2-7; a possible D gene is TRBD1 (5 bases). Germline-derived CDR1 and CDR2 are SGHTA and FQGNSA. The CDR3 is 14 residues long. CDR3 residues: CAGSPDSSSYEQYF. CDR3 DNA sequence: TGTGCCGGCAGCCCTGACAGCAGCTCCTACGAGCAGTACTTC.

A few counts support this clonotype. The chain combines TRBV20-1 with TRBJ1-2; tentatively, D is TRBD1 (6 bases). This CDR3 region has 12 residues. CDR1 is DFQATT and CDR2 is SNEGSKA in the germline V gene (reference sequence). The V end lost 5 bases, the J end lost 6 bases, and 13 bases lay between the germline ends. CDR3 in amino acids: CSAQNRVNGYTF. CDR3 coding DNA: TGCAGTGCTCAAAACAGGGTGAATGGCTACACCTTC.

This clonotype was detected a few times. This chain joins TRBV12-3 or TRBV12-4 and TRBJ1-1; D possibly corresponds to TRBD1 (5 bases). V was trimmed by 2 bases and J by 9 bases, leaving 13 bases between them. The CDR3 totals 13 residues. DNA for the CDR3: TGTGCCAGCAGTTTACCCGCTTTGGGACAAGCTTTCTTT. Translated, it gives CASSLPALGQAFF.